This T cell receptor (beta chain) was sequenced during a study of beta chain features in type 1 diabetes. Study outcomes and limitations: VDJ junctions from type 1 diabetes patients carried fewer insertions and larger deletions. Possibly, sequencing cDNA over-represented cells that had high TCR expression levels. People with Type 1 diabetes carried modestly yet significantly shorter TCRB CDR3s in all four CD4+ subsets. A potential influence of HLA type upon TCRB rearrangement remained unresolved herein.

Reverse transcription of all isolated RNA meant that expressed TCRB transcripts were sequenced. The assay was immunoSEQ multiplex PCR, and TCRdb's table has in-frame clones only and misses some. The sample includes around 600,000 clones, 12% of them seen just once. Donors contributed one heparinised blood draw apiece, averaging about 120 mL. This clone was seen only a few times. Its antigen is as yet unknown. The TCR sequence derives from a man aged 25 to 45 with type 1 diabetes. The sequencing input was naive CD4+ T cells from blood.

Here the CDR3 reads CASSAVEVGGTEAFF. The CDR3 DNA reads TGTGCCAGCAGTGCCGTTGAGGTGGGGGGCACTGAAGCTTTCTTT. The chain uses TRBV2 and TRBJ1-1, with D possibly TRBD1 on 5 matching bases. This CDR3 comprises 15 residues. Germline CDR1 reads SNHLY; CDR2 reads FYNNEI. The V end was cut by 4 bases, the J end by 4 bases, with 16 bases between.